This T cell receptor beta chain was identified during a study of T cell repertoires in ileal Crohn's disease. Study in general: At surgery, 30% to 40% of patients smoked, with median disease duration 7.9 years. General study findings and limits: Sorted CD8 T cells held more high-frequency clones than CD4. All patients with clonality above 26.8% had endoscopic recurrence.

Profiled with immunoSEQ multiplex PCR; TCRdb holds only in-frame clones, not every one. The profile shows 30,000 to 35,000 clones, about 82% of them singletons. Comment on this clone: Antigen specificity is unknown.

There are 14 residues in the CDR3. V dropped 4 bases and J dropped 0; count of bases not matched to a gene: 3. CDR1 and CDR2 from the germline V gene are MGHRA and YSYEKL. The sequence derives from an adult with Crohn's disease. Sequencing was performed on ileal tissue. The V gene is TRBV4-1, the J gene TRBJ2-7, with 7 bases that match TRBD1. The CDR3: CASSPGDSSYEQYF. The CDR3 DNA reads TGCGCCAGCAGCCCAGGGGACAGCTCCTACGAGCAGTACTTC.